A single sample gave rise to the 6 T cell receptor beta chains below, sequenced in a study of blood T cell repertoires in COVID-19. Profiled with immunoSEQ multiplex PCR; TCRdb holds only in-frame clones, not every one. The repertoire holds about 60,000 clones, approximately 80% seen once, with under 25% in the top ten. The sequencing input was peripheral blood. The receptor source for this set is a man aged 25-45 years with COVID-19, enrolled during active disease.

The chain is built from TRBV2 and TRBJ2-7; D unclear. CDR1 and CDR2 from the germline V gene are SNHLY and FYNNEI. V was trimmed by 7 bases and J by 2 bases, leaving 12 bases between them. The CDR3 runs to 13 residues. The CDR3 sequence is CASNGVGTYEQYF. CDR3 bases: TGTGCCAGCAATGGAGTCGGAACCTACGAGCAGTACTTC.

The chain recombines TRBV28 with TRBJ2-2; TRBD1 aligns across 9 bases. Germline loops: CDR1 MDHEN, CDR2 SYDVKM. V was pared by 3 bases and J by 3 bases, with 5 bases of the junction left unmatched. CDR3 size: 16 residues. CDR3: CASSLTGGLDTGELFF. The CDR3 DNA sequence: TGTGCCAGCAGTTTGACAGGGGGGCTGGACACCGGGGAGCTGTTTTTT.

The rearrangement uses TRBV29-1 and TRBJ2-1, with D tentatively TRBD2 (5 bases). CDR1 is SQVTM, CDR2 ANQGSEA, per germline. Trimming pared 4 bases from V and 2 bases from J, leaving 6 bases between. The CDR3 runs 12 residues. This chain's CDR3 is CSVAGTYNEQFF. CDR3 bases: TGCAGCGTTGCGGGGACCTACAATGAGCAGTTCTTC.

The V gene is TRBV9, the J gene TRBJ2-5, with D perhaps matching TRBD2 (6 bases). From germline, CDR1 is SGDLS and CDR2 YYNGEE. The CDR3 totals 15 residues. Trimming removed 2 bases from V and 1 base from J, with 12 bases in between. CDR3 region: CASSVGDLLQETQYF. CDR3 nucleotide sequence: TGTGCCAGCAGCGTCGGGGACTTACTCCAAGAGACCCAGTACTTC.

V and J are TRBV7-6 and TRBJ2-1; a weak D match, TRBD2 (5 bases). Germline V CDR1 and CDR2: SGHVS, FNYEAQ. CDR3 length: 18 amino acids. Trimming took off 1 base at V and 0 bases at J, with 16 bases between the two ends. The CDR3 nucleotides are TGTGCCAGCAGCTTAGGTACCCCTAGCCGCAGCTCCTACAATGAGCAGTTCTTC. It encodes CASSLGTPSRSSYNEQFF.

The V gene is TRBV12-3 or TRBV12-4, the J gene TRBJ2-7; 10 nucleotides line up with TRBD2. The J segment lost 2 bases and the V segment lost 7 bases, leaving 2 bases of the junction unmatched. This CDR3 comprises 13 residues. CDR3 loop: CASTTSGTYEQYF. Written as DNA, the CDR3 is TGTGCCAGCACCACTAGCGGGACCTACGAGCAGTACTTC.